The next 14 T cell receptor beta chains were all read from a single sample in a study of T cell responses to AZD1222 COVID-19 vaccine. The protocol was immunoSEQ multiplex PCR, while the TCRdb copy is restricted to in-frame clones and leaves out a portion. Here the sample spans 120,000 or so clones, 80% to 95% being singletons. The sample here was peripheral blood, taken 28 days after the second AZD1222 dose. These receptors were obtained from an adult who received the AZD1222 COVID-19 vaccine.

V is TRBV7-9 and J is TRBJ1-1; D ambiguous. CDR1 and CDR2 (germline): SEHNR, FQNEAQ (reference sequence). This CDR3 region has 12 residues. Trimming removed 1 base at V and 5 bases at J, with 5 bases between. The CDR3 DNA reads as TGTGCCAGCAGCTTAGTAAGGACTGAAGCTTTCTTT. Its translation: CASSLVRTEAFF. Using reference TRBV7-9 and TRBJ1-1 for the parts outside the CDR3, the full variable domain is DTGVSQNPRHKITKRGQNVTFRCDPISEHNRLYWYRQTLGQGPEFLTYFQNEAQLEKSRLLSDRFSAERPKGSFSTLEIQRTEQGDSAMYLCASSLVRTEAFFGQGTRLTVV.

This rearrangement joins TRBV7-8 to TRBJ1-2, with D maybe TRBD1 (6 bases). With 3 bases removed from V and 4 bases from J, the gap between germline ends came to 18 bases. In germline, CDR1 is SGHVS, CDR2 FQNEAQ. The CDR3 totals 16 residues. The CDR3 DNA sequence: TGTGCCAGCAGCTTTCGGACAGAAAGGACCACCTATGGCTACACCTTC. Translating gives CASSFRTERTTYGYTF.

The V and J genes are TRBV4-2 and TRBJ2-7; D is perhaps TRBD2 (6 bases). V dropped 2 bases and J dropped 2 bases, with 13 bases sitting between them. CDR3 length equals 15 residues. The V gene's germline CDR1 is LGHNA and CDR2 YNFKEQ. The CDR3 is CASSQTAGLTYEQYF. Written as DNA, the CDR3 is TGTGCCAGCAGCCAAACCGCGGGACTGACCTACGAGCAGTACTTC.

In this sample, this clone turned up once. The rearrangement uses TRBV9 and TRBJ1-1; maybe TRBD1 (6 bases). The germline V and J ends were trimmed by 0 bases and 7 bases, with 13 bases remaining between them. Germline loops: CDR1 SGDLS, CDR2 YYNGEE. This CDR3 has 14 residues. The CDR3 region is CASSVAPRGVEAFF. The CDR3 nucleotides are TGTGCCAGCAGCGTAGCTCCCAGGGGCGTTGAAGCTTTCTTT.

V usage is TRBV3-1 (or the pseudogene TRBV3-2) and J usage is TRBJ2-3; 9 bases fit TRBD1. Germline V gene lookup returns CDR1 LGHDT and CDR2 YNNKEL (reference sequence). This CDR3 region has 16 residues. The junction had 6 bases not matched to a gene; V was cut back by 2 bases and J by 3 bases. The DNA for the CDR3 is TGTGCCAGCAGCCAATGGTACGGACAGGGGACAGATACGCAGTATTTT. This translates into CASSQWYGQGTDTQYF.

The CDR3 DNA reads as TGTGCCAGCTCACTGATAGGACAGGATAATTCACCCCTCCACTTT. Translating it yields CASSLIGQDNSPLHF. The chain is built from TRBV18 and TRBJ1-6; 7 nucleotides align to TRBD1. From germline, CDR1 is KGHSH and CDR2 LQKENI. J lost 5 bases, V lost 4 bases, and 5 bases had no gene match. The CDR3 runs to 15 residues.

This sequence joins TRBV7-8 and TRBJ2-6, with D perhaps TRBD1 or TRBD2 (5 bases each). Trimming removed 3 bases from V and 1 base from J, with 13 bases in between. Germline CDR1 and CDR2: SGHVS and FQNEAQ. CDR3 length: 17 residues. CDR3 DNA: TGTGCCAGCAGCTTTACCGGGGCTTGGTCTGGGGCCAACGTCCTGACTTTC. Protein product: CASSFTGAWSGANVLTF.

This chain links TRBV7-9 with TRBJ1-1; no clear D gene. CDR1 is SEHNR, CDR2 FQNEAQ, per germline (reference sequence). CDR3 size: 15 residues. V was trimmed by 1 base and J by 6 bases, leaving 15 bases between them. CDR3 sequence (DNA): TGTGCCAGCAGCTTAGGCTGGCAGCGGTCCGCTGAAGCTTTCTTT. Encoded protein: CASSLGWQRSAEAFF.

The rearrangement joins TRBV19 to TRBJ1-2; D is undetermined. The germline V and J ends were trimmed by 2 bases and 1 base, with 8 bases remaining between them. This CDR3 region has 14 residues. Germline V lookup: CDR1 LNHDA, CDR2 SQIVND (reference sequence). The CDR3 reads CASSISRRNYGYTF. In DNA, the CDR3 is TGTGCCAGTAGTATAAGCCGGCGTAACTATGGCTACACCTTC.

The chain is built from TRBV2 and TRBJ2-3; D tentatively fits TRBD1 or TRBD2 (6 bases each). Trimming left V 4 bases short and J 4 bases short, with 12 bases between. CDR3 length: 14 amino acids. Germline lookup yields CDR1 SNHLY and CDR2 FYNNEI. In nucleotides, the CDR3 is TGTGCCAGCAGTGTAGGGGGGCCCTCAGATACGCAGTATTTT. This encodes CASSVGGPSDTQYF.

This clone has only a few counts. The chain employs TRBV15 and TRBJ2-7, with unresolved D. The CDR3 loop spans 14 amino acids. V was clipped by 0 bases and J by 6 bases, with 12 bases between them. The germline gives CDR1 LNHNV, CDR2 YYDKDF (reference sequence). This CDR3 is CATSRDRSSLEQYF. CDR3 in DNA: TGTGCCACCAGCAGAGACAGGAGCTCTCTCGAGCAGTACTTC.

This chain connects TRBV9 to TRBJ1-1; D unresolved. The CDR3 totals 14 residues. The germline V and J ends were trimmed by 0 bases and 5 bases, with 11 bases remaining between them. The germline V gene encodes CDR1 SGDLS and CDR2 YYNGEE. CDR3 sequence reads: CASSVVSPSTEAFF. The DNA of the CDR3 is TGTGCCAGCAGCGTAGTCTCTCCGAGTACTGAAGCTTTCTTT.

The chain employs TRBV10-3 and TRBJ2-7; perhaps TRBD1 as D (6 bases). This CDR3 comprises 13 residues. V was pared by 10 bases and J by 0 bases, with 13 bases between. The germline CDR1 and CDR2 sequences are ENHRY and SYGVKD. CDR3 protein: CASHQGSSYEQYF. The CDR3 DNA sequence: TGTGCCAGCCATCAGGGGAGCTCCTACGAGCAGTACTTC.

V usage is TRBV28 and J usage is TRBJ1-2, with 9 nucleotides matching TRBD1. From germline, CDR1 is MDHEN and CDR2 SYDVKM. V lost 3 bases, J lost 7 bases, and 6 bases stayed unmatched. The CDR3 runs to 14 residues. The CDR3 spells CASSFPGQGGGYTF. As DNA, the CDR3 is TGTGCCAGCAGTTTTCCGGGACAGGGTGGTGGCTACACCTTC.